What follows describes a single TCR beta chain. CDR3 size: 13 residues. The germline CDR1 and CDR2 sequences are SGDLS and YYNGEE. Between the trimmed V and J ends, which lost 0 bases and 2 bases, there was a span of 5 bases. Only in-frame clones appear in the TCRdb table, and some are missing; sequencing was by immunoSEQ multiplex PCR. The sample records approximately 91,000 clones, approximately 87% being singletons. The data were taken from a study of OX40 agonist ivuxolimab in advanced cancers. This material consisted of CD4+ or CD8+ T cells sorted from blood, taken in a trial of the OX40 agonist ivuxolimab. This clonotype originated in an adult with an advanced solid tumor such as melanoma, head and neck, liver or kidney cancer. The rearrangement links TRBV9 to TRBJ1-1; no reliable D call. CDR3 protein: CASSVVTNTEAFF. DNA for the CDR3: TGTGCCAGCAGCGTAGTGACAAACACTGAAGCTTTCTTT.